The 4 T cell receptor beta chains given below trace back to one sample, sequenced in a study of regulatory T cells in long-lasting Graves disease. To make TCR beta libraries, researchers used iRepertoire HTBI primers and Arm-PCR of CDR3 regions. TCRdb analysed the multiplex PCR reads with MiXCR anew, one entry per CDR3 protein. The sample has roughly 360,000 distinct CDR3 sequences; approximately 25% are singletons. Time point specified: persistent/refractory GD, antithyroid drugs over 5 years with positive TRAb. Isolated PBMC RNA provided the starting material for the TCR library. The sample here was peripheral blood mononuclear cells (PBMCs), taken when the disease was refractory, from a patient treated with antithyroid drugs. These receptors came from a woman between 40 and 50 years old with Graves disease.

This clonotype was seen only a few times. The rearrangement links TRBV7-9 to TRBJ2-2; the match to TRBD1 covers 8 bases. There are 16 residues in the CDR3. V shed 3 bases and J 4 bases; nucleotides not matched to a gene: 7. Looked up from germline, CDR1 is SEHNR and CDR2 is FQNEAQ (reference sequence). CDR3 residues: CASSLRQGMPTGELFF. CDR3 DNA sequence: TGTGCCAGCAGCTTGAGACAGGGGATGCCCACCGGGGAGCTGTTTTTT.

This clonotype was found a few times. The chain carries TRBV5-6 and TRBJ2-7, with no clear D. This CDR3 comprises 15 residues. Trimming took 0 bases from V and 3 from J, leaving 13 bases between them. Germline loops: CDR1 SGHDT, CDR2 YYEEEE. CDR3 region: CASSLEATGYYEQYF. Written as DNA, the CDR3 is TGTGCCAGCAGCTTGGAAGCGACTGGATACTACGAGCAGTACTTC.

This clonotype was found many times. V gene TRBV28 combines with J gene TRBJ1-1; D call uncertain. Germline CDR1 is MDHEN and CDR2 is SYDVKM. The CDR3 consists of 15 residues. With 8 bases removed from V and 3 bases from J, the gap between germline ends came to 19 bases. The CDR3 reads CASGPRLKTYTEAFF. The CDR3 DNA sequence: TGTGCCAGCGGCCCACGGTTGAAGACATACACTGAAGCTTTCTTT.

This clonotype was seen a few times. The genes are TRBV7-3 and TRBJ2-3, with TRBD2 matching over 8 bases. After removal of 5 bases from V and 4 bases from J, the junction contained 11 bases not matched to a gene. This CDR3 has 16 amino acids. The V gene's germline CDR1 is SGHTA and CDR2 FQGTGA. The CDR3 bases are TGTGCCAGCAGCCCCTTCGGAGCGGGAGTGGCAGATACGCAGTATTTT. As protein: CASSPFGAGVADTQYF.